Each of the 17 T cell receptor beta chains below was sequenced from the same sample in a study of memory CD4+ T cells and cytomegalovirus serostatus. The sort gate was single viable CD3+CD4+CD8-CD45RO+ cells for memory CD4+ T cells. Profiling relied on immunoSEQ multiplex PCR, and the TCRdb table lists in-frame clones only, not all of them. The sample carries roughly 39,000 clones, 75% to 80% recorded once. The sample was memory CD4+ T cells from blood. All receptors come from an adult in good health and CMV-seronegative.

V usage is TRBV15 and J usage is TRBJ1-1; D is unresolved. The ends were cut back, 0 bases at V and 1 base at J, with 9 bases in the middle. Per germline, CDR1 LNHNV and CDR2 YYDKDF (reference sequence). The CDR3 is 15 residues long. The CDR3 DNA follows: TGTGCCACCAGCAGAGAAATTCGGGGGAACACTGAAGCTTTCTTT. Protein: CATSREIRGNTEAFF.

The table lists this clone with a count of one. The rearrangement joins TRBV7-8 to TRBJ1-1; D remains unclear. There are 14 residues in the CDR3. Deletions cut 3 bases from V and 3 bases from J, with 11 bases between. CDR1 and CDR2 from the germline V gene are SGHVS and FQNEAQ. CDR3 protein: CASSFRVADTEAFF. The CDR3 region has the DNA TGTGCCAGCAGCTTCCGTGTGGCGGACACTGAAGCTTTCTTT.

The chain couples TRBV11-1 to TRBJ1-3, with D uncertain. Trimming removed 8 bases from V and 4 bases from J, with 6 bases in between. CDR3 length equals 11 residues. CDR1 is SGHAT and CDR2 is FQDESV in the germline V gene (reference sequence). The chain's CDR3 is CASGIGNTIYF. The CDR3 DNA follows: TGTGCCAGCGGTATCGGAAACACCATATATTTT.

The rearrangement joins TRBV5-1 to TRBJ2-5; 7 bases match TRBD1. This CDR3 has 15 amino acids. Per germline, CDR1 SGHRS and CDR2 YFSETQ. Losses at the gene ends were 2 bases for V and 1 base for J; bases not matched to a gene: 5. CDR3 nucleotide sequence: TGCGCCAGCAGCTTCCCCAGGGGGACCCAAGAGACCCAGTACTTC. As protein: CASSFPRGTQETQYF.

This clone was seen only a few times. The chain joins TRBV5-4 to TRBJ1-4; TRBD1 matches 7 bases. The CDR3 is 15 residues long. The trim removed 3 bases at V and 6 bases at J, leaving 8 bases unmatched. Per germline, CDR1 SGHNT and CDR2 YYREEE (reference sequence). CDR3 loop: CASSWDRSSDEKLFF. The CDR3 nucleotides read TGTGCCAGCAGCTGGGACAGATCTTCGGATGAAAAACTGTTTTTT.

CDR3 bases: TGTGCCACCCGGACAGGGACAGACACCATATATTTT. Translation gives CATRTGTDTIYF. The gene calls are TRBV6-5 and TRBJ1-3; TRBD1 agrees at 8 bases. Germline CDR1 MNHEY, CDR2 SVGAGI. CDR3 length: 12 residues. The V segment lost 10 bases and the J segment 8 bases; nucleotides outside the gene matches: 7.

CDR3 loop: CASSLIGSNTEAFF. In nucleotides, the CDR3 is TGTGCCAGCAGCTTGATAGGGTCTAACACTGAAGCTTTCTTT. The V gene is TRBV5-4, the J gene TRBJ1-1, with unresolved D. V gave up 1 base and J gave up 2 bases, with 9 bases separating them. Germline V lookup: CDR1 SGHNT, CDR2 YYREEE (reference sequence). CDR3 length equals 14 residues.

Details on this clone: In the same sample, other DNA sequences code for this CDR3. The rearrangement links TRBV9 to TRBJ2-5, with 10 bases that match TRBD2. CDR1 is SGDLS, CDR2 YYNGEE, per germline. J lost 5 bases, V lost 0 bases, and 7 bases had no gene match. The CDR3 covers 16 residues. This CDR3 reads CASSVGASGGSETQYF. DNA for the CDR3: TGTGCCAGCAGCGTAGGGGCTAGCGGGGGATCGGAGACCCAGTACTTC. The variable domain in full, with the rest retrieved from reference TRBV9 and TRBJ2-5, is DSGVTQTPKHLITATGQRVTLRCSPRSGDLSVYWYQQSLDQGLQFLIQYYNGEERAKGNILERFSAQQFPDLHSELNLSSLELGDSALYFCASSVGASGGSETQYFGPGTRLLVL.

The CDR3 DNA is TGTGCCAGCAGCTCAACTCGGAATGAGCAGTTCTTC. Translating it yields CASSSTRNEQFF. The genes are TRBV7-3 and TRBJ2-1, with no clear D. This CDR3 is built from 12 residues. V was trimmed by 4 bases and J by 7 bases, leaving 8 bases between them. CDR1 and CDR2 from the germline V gene are SGHTA and FQGTGA.

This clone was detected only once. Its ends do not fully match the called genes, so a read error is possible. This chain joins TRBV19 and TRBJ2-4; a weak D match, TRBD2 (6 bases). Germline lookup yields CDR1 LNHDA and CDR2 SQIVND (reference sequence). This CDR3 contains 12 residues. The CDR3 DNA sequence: TGTGCCAGTAGTATAGTGGGAGGCGGATGGCACTTC. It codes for CASSIVGGGWHF. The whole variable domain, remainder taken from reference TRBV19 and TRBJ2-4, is DGGITQSPKYLFRKEGQNVTLSCEQNLNHDAMYWYRQDPGQGLRLIYYSQIVNDFQKGDIAEGYSVSREKKESFPLTVTSAQKNPTAFYLCASSIVGGGWHFGAGTRLSVL.

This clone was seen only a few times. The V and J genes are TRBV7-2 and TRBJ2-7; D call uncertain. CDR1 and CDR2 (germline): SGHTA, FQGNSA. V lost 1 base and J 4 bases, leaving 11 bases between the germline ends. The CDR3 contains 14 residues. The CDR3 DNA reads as TGTGCCAGCAGCTTAGTATCACAGCTTTACGAGCAGTACTTC. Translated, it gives CASSLVSQLYEQYF.

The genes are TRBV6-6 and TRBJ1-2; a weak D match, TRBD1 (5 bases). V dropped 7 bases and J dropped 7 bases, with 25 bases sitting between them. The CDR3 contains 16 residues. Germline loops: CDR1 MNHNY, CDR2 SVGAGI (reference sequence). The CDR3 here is CASKSGETATYGGYTF. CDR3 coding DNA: TGTGCCAGCAAGAGTGGGGAGACAGCGACCTATGGTGGCTACACCTTC.

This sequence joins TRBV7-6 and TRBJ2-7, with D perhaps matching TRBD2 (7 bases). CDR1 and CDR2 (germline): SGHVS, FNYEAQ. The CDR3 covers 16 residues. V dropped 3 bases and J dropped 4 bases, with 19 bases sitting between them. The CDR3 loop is CASSLGLKGGTYEQYF. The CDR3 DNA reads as TGTGCCAGCAGCTTGGGCCTAAAGGGGGGGACTTACGAGCAGTACTTC.

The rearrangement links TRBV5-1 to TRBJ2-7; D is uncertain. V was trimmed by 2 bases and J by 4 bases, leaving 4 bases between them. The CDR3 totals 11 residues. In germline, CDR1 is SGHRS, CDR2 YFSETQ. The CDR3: CASSFPYEQYF. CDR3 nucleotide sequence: TGCGCCAGCAGCTTTCCATACGAGCAGTACTTC.

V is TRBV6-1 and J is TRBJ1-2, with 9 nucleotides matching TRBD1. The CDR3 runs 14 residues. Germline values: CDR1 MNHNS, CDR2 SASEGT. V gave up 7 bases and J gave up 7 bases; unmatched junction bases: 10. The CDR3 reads CASNQGQGKGGYTF. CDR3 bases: TGTGCCAGCAACCAGGGACAGGGAAAAGGTGGCTACACCTTC.

Here the CDR3 reads CASSIDPGGTYEQYF. CDR3 DNA sequence: TGTGCCAGTAGTATAGATCCGGGCGGGACCTACGAGCAGTACTTC. This chain joins TRBV19 and TRBJ2-7; weak D call: TRBD2 (6 bases). The germline CDR1 and CDR2 sequences are LNHDA and SQIVND (reference sequence). V lost 0 bases to trimming and J lost 2 bases, with 11 bases between them. This CDR3 region has 15 residues.

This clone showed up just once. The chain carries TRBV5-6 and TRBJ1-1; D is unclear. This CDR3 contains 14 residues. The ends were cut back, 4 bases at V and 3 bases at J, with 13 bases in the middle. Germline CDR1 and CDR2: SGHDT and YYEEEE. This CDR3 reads CASSLTNLDTEAFF. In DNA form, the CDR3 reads TGTGCCAGCAGCCTGACAAATTTGGACACTGAAGCTTTCTTT.